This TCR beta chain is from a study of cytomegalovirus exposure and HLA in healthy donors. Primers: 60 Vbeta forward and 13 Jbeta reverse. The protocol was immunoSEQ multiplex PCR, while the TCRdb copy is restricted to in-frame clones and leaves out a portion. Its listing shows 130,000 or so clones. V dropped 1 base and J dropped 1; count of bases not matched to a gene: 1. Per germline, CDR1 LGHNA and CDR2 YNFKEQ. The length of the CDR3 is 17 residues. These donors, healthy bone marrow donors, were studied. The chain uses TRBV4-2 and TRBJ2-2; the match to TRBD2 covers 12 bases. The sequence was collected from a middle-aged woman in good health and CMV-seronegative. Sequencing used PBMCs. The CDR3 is CASSQGTSGVNTGELFF. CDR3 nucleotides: TGTGCCAGCAGCCAAGGGACTAGCGGGGTGAACACCGGGGAGCTGTTTTTT.